This paragraph reports one T cell receptor (beta chain). Its antigen is not known. TCRdb's copy holds only in-frame clones and misses some; the assay was immunoSEQ multiplex PCR. This sample carries roughly 12,000 clones, approximately 86% of them seen once, and the ten largest clones take 7.8%. This sample was included in a study of tumor-infiltrating lymphocytes in localized non-small cell lung cancer. As for the study in general: Some samples were collected after neoadjuvant chemotherapy; smokers, never-smokers and several histologies were included. Tumor tissue and non-adjacent uninvolved lung came from each patient.

Study-level findings and limits: Available tissue quantity limited TCR sequencing to a patient subset. Higher tumor T cell infiltration than in uninvolved lung was supported by TCRbeta sequencing.

The sequencing sample was made of uninvolved lung tissue not adjacent to the tumor. This clonotype was obtained from a human donor with non-small cell lung cancer.

The CDR3 sequence: CASSRPNNSPLHF. The CDR3 nucleotides read TGTGCCAGCAGCAGACCGAATAATTCACCCCTCCACTTT. The chain has TRBV6-1 and TRBJ1-6; the D is unclear. The CDR3 sequence is 13 residues long. Trimming removed 6 bases from V and 5 bases from J, with 8 bases in between. Germline V CDR1 and CDR2: MNHNS, SASEGT.